Each of the 17 T cell receptor beta chains below was sequenced from the same sample in a study of T cell repertoires in cytomegalovirus infection. The antigens these receptors bind are not known. Via MiXCR, TCRdb re-called the reads, giving one row per CDR3 protein. The sample carries about 920,000 distinct CDR3 sequences, around 32% recorded once. This material consisted of cultured CD8+ T cells from PBMCs, taken from culture after CMV antigen stimulation. The source of these receptors is a human donor in good health (CMV status not recorded). Some clones in this sample may be carry-over from other donors' samples.

The chain couples TRBV7-2 to TRBJ1-1; TRBD1 matches 7 bases. The CDR3 has 15 residues. Germline-derived CDR1 and CDR2 are SGHTA and FQGNSA. The J segment lost 0 bases and the V segment lost 8 bases, leaving 9 bases of the junction unmatched. The CDR3 loop is CASQQGVMVNTEAFF. In DNA form, the CDR3 reads TGTGCCAGCCAGCAGGGGGTGATGGTGAACACTGAAGCTTTCTTT.

The V gene is TRBV6-2 or TRBV6-3, the J gene TRBJ2-1; 14 bases align to TRBD2. CDR1 and CDR2 from the germline V gene are MNHEY and SVGEGT. The J segment lost 0 bases and the V segment lost 5 bases, leaving 6 bases of the junction unmatched. This CDR3 is built from 18 residues. CDR3 in amino acids: CASSEGLAGASSYNEQFF. The DNA for the CDR3 is TGTGCCAGCAGTGAGGGACTAGCGGGGGCGTCCTCCTACAATGAGCAGTTCTTC.

This clonotype appeared a few times. This chain joins TRBV27 and TRBJ2-1, with 10 bases lining up with TRBD1. J lost 8 bases, V lost 5 bases, and 9 bases had no gene match. Germline V gives CDR1 MNHEY, CDR2 SMNVEV (reference sequence). The CDR3 is 15 amino acids. CDR3 DNA: TGTGCCAGCAGTCCACTCCCGACAGGGGGCGATGAGCAGTTCTTC. This encodes CASSPLPTGGDEQFF.

The CDR3 bases are TGTGCCAGCAGCTTGAAAGGCTCCTACGAGCAGTACGTC. Amino acid sequence: CASSLKGSYEQYV. This rearrangement joins TRBV5-4 to TRBJ2-7, with no clear D. Germline assignment: CDR1 SGHNT and CDR2 YYREEE (reference sequence). This CDR3 is 13 amino acids long. Trimming left V 1 base short and J 0 bases short, with 5 bases between.

This clonotype was picked up many times. V usage is TRBV7-2 and J usage is TRBJ1-5, with D maybe TRBD1 (5 bases). The CDR3 covers 15 residues. V was shortened by 4 bases and J by 2 bases, with 12 bases between the two germline ends. Germline CDR1 and CDR2: SGHTA and FQGNSA. CDR3 amino acids: CASSSDRGGNQPQHF. The CDR3 DNA is TGTGCCAGCAGCTCGGACCGGGGGGGCAATCAGCCCCAGCATTTT.

This chain connects TRBV28 to TRBJ2-7; D uncertain. Trimming pared 3 bases from V and 3 bases from J, leaving 9 bases between. In germline, CDR1 is MDHEN, CDR2 SYDVKM. This CDR3 is built from 13 residues. CDR3 sequence: CASSFGRLYEQYV. CDR3 sequence (DNA): TGTGCCAGCAGTTTCGGACGGCTCTACGAGCAGTACGTC.

The chain links TRBV10-3 to TRBJ2-3, with D unresolved. Trimming removed 4 bases from V and 2 bases from J, with 16 bases in between. The V gene's germline CDR1 is ENHRY and CDR2 SYGVKD. This CDR3 is 16 amino acids long. The CDR3: CAISGVGVEITDTQYF. As DNA, the CDR3 is TGTGCCATCAGTGGCGTTGGGGTAGAGATCACAGATACGCAGTATTTT.

This chain connects TRBV29-1 to TRBJ1-2; 9 bases map to TRBD1. The CDR3 has 12 residues. The germline gives CDR1 SQVTM, CDR2 ANQGSEA. With V trimmed by 8 bases and J by 6 bases, 7 bases remained unmatched. CDR3 region: CSQLTGGNGYTF. The DNA for the CDR3 is TGCAGCCAATTGACAGGGGGAAATGGCTACACCTTC.

This clonotype appeared many times. The rearrangement joins TRBV6-1 to TRBJ2-2; TRBD1 aligns across 7 bases. Germline trimming cut 7 bases from V and 2 bases from J; bases unmatched to any gene: 4. The CDR3 is made up of 14 amino acids. Per the germline V gene, CDR1 is MNHNS and CDR2 is SASEGT. The CDR3: CASTGQTNTGELFF. CDR3 bases: TGTGCCAGCACGGGACAGACCAACACCGGGGAGCTGTTTTTT.

The rearrangement joins TRBV19 to TRBJ1-1; 11 bases align to TRBD1. Trimming removed 6 bases from V and 5 bases from J; junction bases left unmatched: 8. CDR3 size: 15 residues. Per the germline V gene, CDR1 is LNHDA and CDR2 is SQIVND (reference sequence). CDR3 DNA sequence: TGTGCCAGTAGCTGGACAGGGGGCGCGGGAACTGAAGCTTTCTTT. This sequence encodes CASSWTGGAGTEAFF.

The V call is TRBV11-3, the J call TRBJ2-1; 8 bases map to TRBD2. CDR1 and CDR2 (germline): SGHNT, YENEEA. Trimming removed 4 bases from V and 7 bases from J; junction bases left unmatched: 18. CDR3 length: 18 residues. As DNA, the CDR3 is TGTGCCAGCAGCTCATACCTCAGCGGGGGACCTCTGGAAAATGAGCAGTTCTTC. Translating gives CASSSYLSGGPLENEQFF.

The rearrangement links TRBV7-9 to TRBJ2-5; unclear D gene. The germline V and J ends were trimmed by 2 bases and 0 bases, with 10 bases remaining between them. The CDR3 runs to 15 residues. Germline CDR1 and CDR2: SEHNR and FQNEAQ (reference sequence). The CDR3 here is CASSLPLWDQETQYF. In DNA form, the CDR3 reads TGTGCCAGCAGCTTACCGCTCTGGGACCAAGAGACCCAGTACTTC.

This clonotype was detected many times. The chain has TRBV7-2 and TRBJ1-2; 7 nucleotides align to TRBD1. Unmatched junction bases numbered 5, after V lost 3 bases and J lost 4 bases. This CDR3 has 14 residues. CDR1 SGHTA and CDR2 FQGNSA come from the germline V gene. The CDR3 loop is CASSFRQGFYGYTF. The CDR3 bases are TGTGCCAGCAGCTTCCGACAGGGTTTCTATGGCTACACCTTC. The full variable domain, completed using reference TRBV7-2 and TRBJ1-2, is GAGVSQSPSNKVTEKGKDVELRCDPISGHTALYWYRQSLGQGLEFLIYFQGNSAPDKSGLPSDRFSAERTGGSVSTLTIQRTQQEDSAVYLCASSFRQGFYGYTFGSGTRLTVV.

V usage is TRBV20-1 and J usage is TRBJ1-2; 7 nucleotides match TRBD1. This CDR3 contains 15 residues. CDR1 is DFQATT, CDR2 SNEGSKA, per germline (reference sequence). V dropped 0 bases and J dropped 3; count of bases not matched to a gene: 7. CDR3 amino acids: CSARDRSGGDYGYTF. CDR3 bases: TGCAGTGCTAGAGATCGGTCAGGGGGTGACTATGGCTACACCTTC.

The V call is TRBV7-8, the J call TRBJ2-1; a possible D gene is TRBD2 (6 bases). Looked up from germline, CDR1 is SGHVS and CDR2 is FQNEAQ. The CDR3 totals 15 residues. V was pared by 5 bases and J by 7 bases, with 18 bases between. CDR3 DNA: TGTGCCAGCAGCCTCCTCACTAGCCCGAGGAATGAGCAGTTCTTC. This codes for CASSLLTSPRNEQFF.

This clonotype was counted between two and nine times. The chain has TRBV29-1 and TRBJ2-1, with D perhaps matching TRBD2 (6 bases). The germline V gene encodes CDR1 SQVTM and CDR2 ANQGSEA. The CDR3 spans 14 residues. The germline V and J ends were trimmed by 1 base and 6 bases, with 13 bases remaining between them. CDR3 nucleotide sequence: TGCAGCGTTGAAGTTACGGGGGATGGCAATGAGCAGTTCTTC. Translation gives CSVEVTGDGNEQFF.

The CDR3 sequence is CASSEWGTGLGNTIYF. DNA for the CDR3: TGTGCCAGCAGTGAATGGGGTACTGGGCTTGGAAACACCATATATTTT. The rearrangement uses TRBV6-1 and TRBJ1-3; no firm D call. V shed 2 bases and J shed 3 bases, with 14 bases lying between them. The CDR3 covers 16 residues. Germline CDR1 MNHNS, CDR2 SASEGT.